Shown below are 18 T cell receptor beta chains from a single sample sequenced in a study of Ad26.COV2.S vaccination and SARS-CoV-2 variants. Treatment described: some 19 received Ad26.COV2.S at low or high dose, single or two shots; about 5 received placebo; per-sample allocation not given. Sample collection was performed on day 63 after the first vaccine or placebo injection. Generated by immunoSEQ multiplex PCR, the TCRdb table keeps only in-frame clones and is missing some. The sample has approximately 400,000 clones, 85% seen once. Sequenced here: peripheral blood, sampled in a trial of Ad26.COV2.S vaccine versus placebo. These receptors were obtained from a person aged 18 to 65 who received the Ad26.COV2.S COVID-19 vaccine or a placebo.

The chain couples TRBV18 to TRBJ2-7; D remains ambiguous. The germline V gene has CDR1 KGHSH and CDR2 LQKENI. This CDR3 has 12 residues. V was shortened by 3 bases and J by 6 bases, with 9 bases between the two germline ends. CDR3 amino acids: CASSPDKPEQYF. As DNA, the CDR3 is TGTGCCAGCTCACCCGACAAACCCGAGCAGTACTTC.

CDR3 amino acids: CASSPTGTANYGYTF. The CDR3 DNA sequence: TGTGCCAGCTCACCGACCGGGACAGCTAACTATGGCTACACCTTC. V usage is TRBV18 and J usage is TRBJ1-2, with TRBD1 matching 7 bases. V was pared by 3 bases and J by 0 bases, with 4 bases of the junction left unmatched. The CDR3 consists of 15 residues. The germline V gene encodes CDR1 KGHSH and CDR2 LQKENI.

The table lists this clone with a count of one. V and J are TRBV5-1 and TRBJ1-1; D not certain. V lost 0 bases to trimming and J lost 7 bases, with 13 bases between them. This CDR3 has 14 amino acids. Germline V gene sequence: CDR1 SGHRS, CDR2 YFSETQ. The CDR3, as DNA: TGCGCCAGCAGCTTGGGCCAGACCTACGATGAAGCTTTCTTT. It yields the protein CASSLGQTYDEAFF.

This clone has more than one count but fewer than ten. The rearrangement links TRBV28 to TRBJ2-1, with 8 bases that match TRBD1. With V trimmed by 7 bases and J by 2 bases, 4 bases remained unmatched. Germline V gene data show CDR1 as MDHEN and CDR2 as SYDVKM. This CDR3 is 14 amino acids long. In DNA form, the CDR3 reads TGTGCCAGCACCGACAGGGGCGCCTACAATGAGCAGTTCTTC. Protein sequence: CASTDRGAYNEQFF.

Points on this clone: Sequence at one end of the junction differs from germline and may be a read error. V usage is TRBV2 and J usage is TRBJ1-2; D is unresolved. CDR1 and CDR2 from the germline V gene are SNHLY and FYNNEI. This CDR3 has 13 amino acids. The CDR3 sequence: CASSEQVRAKYGF. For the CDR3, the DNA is TGTGCCAGCAGTGAACAGGTTCGGGCCAAATACGGCTTC.

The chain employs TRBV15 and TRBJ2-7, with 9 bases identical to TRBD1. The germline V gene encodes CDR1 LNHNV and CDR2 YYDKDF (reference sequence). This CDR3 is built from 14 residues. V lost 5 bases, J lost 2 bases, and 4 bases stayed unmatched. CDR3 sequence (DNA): TGTGCCACCAGCCCCGGGACAGGGACCTACGAGCAGTACTTC. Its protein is CATSPGTGTYEQYF.

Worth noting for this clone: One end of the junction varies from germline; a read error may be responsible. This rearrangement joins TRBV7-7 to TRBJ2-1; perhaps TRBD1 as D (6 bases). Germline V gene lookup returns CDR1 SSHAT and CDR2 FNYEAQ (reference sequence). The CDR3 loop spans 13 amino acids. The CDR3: CASSPTGNNEQFF. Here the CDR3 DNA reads TGTGCTAGCAGTCCTACAGGGAACAATGAGCAGTTCTTC.

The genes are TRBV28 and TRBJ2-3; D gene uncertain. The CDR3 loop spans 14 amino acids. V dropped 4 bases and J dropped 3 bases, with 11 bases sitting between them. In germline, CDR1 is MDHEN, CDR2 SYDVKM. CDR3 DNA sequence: TGTGCCAGCAGTTGGTCCGGTCCTACAGATACGCAGTATTTT. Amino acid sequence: CASSWSGPTDTQYF.

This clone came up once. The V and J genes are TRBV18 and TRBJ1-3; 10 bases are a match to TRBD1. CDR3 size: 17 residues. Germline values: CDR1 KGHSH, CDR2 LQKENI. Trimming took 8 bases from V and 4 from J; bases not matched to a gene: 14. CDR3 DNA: TGTGCCAGCGCGCTCGCCCTGACAGGGGGCTCCGGAAACACCATATATTTT. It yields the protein CASALALTGGSGNTIYF.

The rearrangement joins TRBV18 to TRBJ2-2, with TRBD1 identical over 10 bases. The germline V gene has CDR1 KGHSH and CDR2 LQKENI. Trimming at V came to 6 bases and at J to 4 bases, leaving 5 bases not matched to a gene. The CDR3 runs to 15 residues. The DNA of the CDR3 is TGTGCCAGCTCTTGGACAGGGGGAGGCACCGGGGAGCTGTTTTTT. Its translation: CASSWTGGGTGELFF. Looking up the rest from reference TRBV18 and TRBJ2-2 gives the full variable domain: NAGVMQNPRHLVRRRGQEARLRCSPMKGHSHVYWYRQLPEEGLKFMVYLQKENIIDESGMPKERFSAEFPKEGPSILRIQQVVRGDSAAYFCASSWTGGGTGELFFGEGSRLTVL.

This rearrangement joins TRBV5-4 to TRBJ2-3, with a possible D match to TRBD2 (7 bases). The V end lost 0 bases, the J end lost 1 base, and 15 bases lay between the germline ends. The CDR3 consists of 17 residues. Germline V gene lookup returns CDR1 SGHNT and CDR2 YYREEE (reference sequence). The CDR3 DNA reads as TGTGCCAGCAGCTTGGCCGGAGGGGGGGGCGGCACAGATACGCAGTATTTT. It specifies CASSLAGGGGGTDTQYF.

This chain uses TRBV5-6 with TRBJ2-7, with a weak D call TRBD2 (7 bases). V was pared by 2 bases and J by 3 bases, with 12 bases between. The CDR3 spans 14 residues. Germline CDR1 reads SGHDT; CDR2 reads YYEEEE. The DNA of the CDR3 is TGTGCCAGCAGCTTACAGGGACTATACTACGAGCAGTACTTC. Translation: CASSLQGLYYEQYF.

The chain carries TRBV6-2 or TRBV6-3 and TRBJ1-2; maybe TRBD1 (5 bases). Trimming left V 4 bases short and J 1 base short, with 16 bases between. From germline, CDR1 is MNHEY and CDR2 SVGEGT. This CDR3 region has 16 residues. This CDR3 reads CASSFDSTQFNYGYTF. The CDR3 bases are TGTGCCAGCAGTTTCGACAGTACCCAATTTAACTATGGCTACACCTTC.

The DNA of the CDR3 is TGTGCCAGCAGGTCTGGCAATCAGCCCCAGCATTTT. This codes for CASRSGNQPQHF. V gene TRBV27 combines with J gene TRBJ1-5, with D uncertain. V was shortened by 6 bases and J by 2 bases, with 5 bases between the two germline ends. The CDR3 loop spans 12 amino acids. CDR1 and CDR2 from the germline V gene are MNHEY and SMNVEV (reference sequence).

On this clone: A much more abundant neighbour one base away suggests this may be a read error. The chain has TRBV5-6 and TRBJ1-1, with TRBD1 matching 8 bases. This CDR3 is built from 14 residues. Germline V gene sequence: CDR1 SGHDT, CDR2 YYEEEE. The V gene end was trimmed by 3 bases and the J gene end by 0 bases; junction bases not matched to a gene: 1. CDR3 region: CASSSTGVNTEAFF. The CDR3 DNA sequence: TGTGCCAGCAGCTCGACAGGGGTGAACACTGAAGCTTTCTTT.

CDR3 sequence: CASRDTGGSPLHF. Here the CDR3 DNA reads TGTGCCAGCAGGGATACAGGGGGATCACCCCTCCACTTT. The chain joins TRBV6-5 to TRBJ1-6; the match to TRBD1 covers 8 bases. Germline CDR1 reads MNHEY; CDR2 reads SVGAGI. The length of the CDR3 is 13 residues. V gave up 6 bases and J gave up 10 bases; unmatched junction bases: 5.

Here the CDR3 DNA reads TGTGCCAGCAGCTCTGAGCGGAGTAGACACGAGCAGTACTTC. Translating it yields CASSSERSRHEQYF. The chain has TRBV27 and TRBJ2-7, with a possible D match to TRBD2 (5 bases). This CDR3 is built from 14 residues. Trimming shortened V by 6 bases and J by 5 bases, and 17 bases separated the two germline ends. Germline V gene sequence: CDR1 MNHEY, CDR2 SMNVEV (reference sequence).

The CDR3 spells CASSKGSQETQYF. CDR3 DNA sequence: TGTGCCAGTAGTAAGGGGAGCCAAGAGACCCAGTACTTC. The rearrangement joins TRBV19 to TRBJ2-5; possibly TRBD1 or TRBD2 for D (5 bases each). The germline V gene has CDR1 LNHDA and CDR2 SQIVND (reference sequence). V gave up 4 bases and J gave up 1 base, with 7 bases separating them. CDR3 length: 13 amino acids. The full variable domain, its missing parts supplied by reference TRBV19 and TRBJ2-5, is DGGITQSPKYLFRKEGQNVTLSCEQNLNHDAMYWYRQDPGQGLRLIYYSQIVNDFQKGDIAEGYSVSREKKESFPLTVTSAQKNPTAFYLCASSKGSQETQYFGPGTRLLVL.